These T cell receptor beta chains were read from a single sample in a study of T cell repertoires in cytomegalovirus infection. Their antigens are not known. TCRdb reprocessed the reads with MiXCR, giving one entry per CDR3 protein. The sample carries over 100,000 distinct CDR3 sequences, approximately 28% recorded once. Sequences were derived from CD8+ T cells from cultured PBMCs, sampled from culture after CMV antigen stimulation. These receptors came from a human donor in good health (CMV status not recorded). Some clones in this sample may be carry-over from other donors' samples. Both conserved end residues are part of each CDR3. Each record gives: V gene, clone size, D gene, J gene, CDR3 protein, CDR3 DNA. A D gene is named only where the DNA matches it firmly. Some rows have no size entry. The others give once, few or many, or a class for an expanded clone.

TRBV20-1	-	-	TRBJ2-2	CSARDNKGNTGELFF	TGCAGTGCTAGAGACAACAAGGGGAACACCGGGGAGCTGTTTTTT
TRBV4-1	-	TRBD1	TRBJ1-1	CASSQRQGGTEAFF	TGCGCCAGCAGCCAACGACAGGGGGGGACTGAAGCTTTCTTT
TRBV7-9	many	TRBD1	TRBJ2-5	CASSLEGTGARGETQYF	TGTGCCAGCAGCTTAGAGGGGACAGGGGCGAGAGGAGAGACCCAGTACTTC
TRBV5-4	-	-	TRBJ2-3	CASSLRGDTDTQYF	TGTGCCAGCAGCTTGAGAGGGGACACAGATACGCAGTATTTT
TRBV28	-	-	TRBJ1-2	CASSFLVANYGYTF	TGTGCCAGCAGTTTTTTGGTAGCTAACTATGGCTACACCTTC
TRBV2	-	-	TRBJ2-7	CASNRGVGTGLYEQYF	TGTGCCAGCAACCGCGGGGTCGGGACGGGGCTCTACGAGCAGTACTTC
TRBV4-1	many	-	TRBJ1-3	CASSQDRGSGNTIYF	TGCGCCAGCAGCCAAGACCGGGGTTCTGGAAACACCATATATTTT
TRBV19	-	-	TRBJ2-1	CASSIMFGGAYNEQFF	TGTGCCAGTAGTATTATGTTCGGGGGCGCGTACAATGAGCAGTTCTTC
TRBV7-9	-	-	TRBJ1-2	CASSLASTVPTYGYTF	TGTGCCAGCAGCTTAGCCAGTACAGTTCCGACCTATGGCTACACCTTC
TRBV7-9	-	TRBD2	TRBJ2-5	CASSSSGAGLEETQYF	TGTGCCAGCAGCTCATCGGGGGCGGGACTAGAAGAGACCCAGTACTTC
TRBV5-1	few	-	TRBJ2-1	CASSPFGGGGYNEQFF	TGCGCCAGCAGCCCCTTTGGGGGGGGCGGGTACAATGAGCAGTTCTTC
TRBV27	many	-	TRBJ1-5	CASRQGHNQPQHF	TGTGCCAGCAGACAGGGCCACAATCAGCCCCAGCATTTT
TRBV28	-	-	TRBJ1-4	CASSFPLQGGRTNEKLFF	TGTGCCAGCAGTTTCCCCCTACAGGGCGGGAGGACTAATGAAAAACTGTTTTTT
TRBV7-6	many	-	TRBJ1-3	CASSLDMGSGNTIYF	TGTGCCAGCAGCTTAGACATGGGTTCTGGAAACACCATATATTTT
TRBV20-1	-	TRBD1	TRBJ1-2	CSATGGEGQGIWYGYTF	TGCAGTGCTACAGGGGGCGAGGGACAGGGTATATGGTATGGCTACACCTTC
TRBV27	-	-	TRBJ1-2	CASGQGGYGYTF	TGTGCCAGCGGCCAGGGCGGCTATGGCTACACCTTC
TRBV27	few	-	TRBJ1-1	CASSGIGTEAFF	TGTGCCAGCAGTGGGATAGGCACTGAAGCTTTCTTT
TRBV12-3/TRBV12-4	-	TRBD2	TRBJ2-5	CASSSSGGGQETQYF	TGTGCCAGCAGTTCTAGCGGGGGTGGACAAGAGACCCAGTACTTC
TRBV28	few	TRBD1	TRBJ2-1	CASNRDSWAYEQFF	TGTGCCAGCAATAGGGACAGTTGGGCGTATGAGCAGTTCTTC
TRBV7-8	few	TRBD2	TRBJ2-3	CASSLVLAGAPVTDTQYF	TGTGCCAGCAGCTTAGTACTAGCGGGGGCCCCGGTAACAGATACGCAGTATTTT
TRBV28	-	TRBD2	TRBJ2-1	CASSPWTSGDYNEQFF	TGTGCCAGCAGTCCGTGGACTAGCGGGGACTACAATGAGCAGTTCTTC
TRBV6-8	few	TRBD2	TRBJ2-1	CASSPFPPSAGVPYNEQFF	TGTGCCAGCAGTCCCTTCCCTCCTTCAGCGGGGGTACCCTACAATGAGCAGTTCTTC
TRBV28	many	-	TRBJ1-1	CASSLIRLNTEAFF	TGTGCCAGCAGTTTAATCAGATTGAACACTGAAGCTTTCTTT
TRBV24-1	many	-	TRBJ2-1	CATSATDEGNEQFF	TGTGCCACCAGTGCCACGGACGAAGGCAATGAGCAGTTCTTC
TRBV7-6	-	-	TRBJ1-1	CASSWGGDGTEAFF	TGTGCCAGCAGCTGGGGGGGGGATGGTACTGAAGCTTTCTTT
TRBV20-1	few	TRBD2	TRBJ2-1	CSALKRGETYNEQFF	TGCAGTGCTTTAAAGCGGGGGGAAACCTACAATGAGCAGTTCTTC
TRBV7-9	many	-	TRBJ1-5	CASSPGLNSNQPQHF	TGTGCCAGCAGCCCGGGACTGAATAGCAATCAGCCCCAGCATTTT
TRBV5-1	-	-	TRBJ2-7	CASSQEASYEQYF	TGCGCCAGCAGCCAGGAGGCCTCCTACGAGCAGTACTTC
TRBV7-8	many	-	TRBJ2-1	CASSLGQFNEQFF	TGTGCCAGCAGCTTAGGACAATTCAATGAGCAGTTCTTC
TRBV12-3/TRBV12-4	-	-	TRBJ2-2	CASRPQRGELFF	TGTGCCAGCAGACCACAGCGGGGGGAGCTGTTTTTT
TRBV28	-	TRBD1	TRBJ1-5	CASGGQGPPSQHF	TGTGCCAGCGGGGGACAGGGACCCCCCTCCCAGCATTTT
TRBV7-6	-	-	TRBJ2-5	CASSSPQQTPNRETQYF	TGTGCCAGCAGCTCACCACAACAGACCCCGAACAGGGAGACCCAGTACTTC
TRBV6-6	many	-	TRBJ1-1	CASSPFAMNTEAFF	TGTGCCAGCAGTCCTTTTGCCATGAACACTGAAGCTTTCTTT
TRBV5-1	-	-	TRBJ2-1	CASSINPNNEQFF	TGCGCCAGCAGCATAAACCCCAACAATGAGCAGTTCTTC
TRBV5-6	many	TRBD1	TRBJ2-7	CASSSWTGGSYEQYF	TGTGCCAGCAGCTCGTGGACAGGAGGATCCTACGAGCAGTACTTC
TRBV11-2	-	-	TRBJ1-6	CASSYLDLTLHF	TGTGCCAGCAGCTACCTAGATCTCACCCTCCACTTT
TRBV4-1	-	-	TRBJ2-7	CASSQGPGYGLDYEQYF	TGCGCCAGCAGCCAAGGCCCCGGGTATGGACTGGATTACGAGCAGTACTTC
TRBV29-1	-	TRBD1	TRBJ2-5	CSGDQGGLYF	TGCAGCGGGGATCAAGGGGGCTTGTACTTC
TRBV10-3	-	-	TRBJ2-3	CAISETDSSTDTQYF	TGTGCCATCAGTGAGACAGATTCTAGCACAGATACGCAGTATTTT
TRBV4-1	few	-	TRBJ1-1	CASSHSSEAFF	TGCGCCAGCAGCCATTCCTCTGAAGCTTTCTTT
TRBV7-9	-	-	TRBJ2-7	CASSARGVEQYF	TGTGCCAGCAGCGCCCGAGGGGTCGAGCAGTACTTC
TRBV28	-	TRBD1	TRBJ2-7	CASSFYPGTDLYEQYF	TGTGCCAGCAGTTTTTACCCCGGGACAGACCTCTACGAGCAGTACTTC
TRBV27	-	-	TRBJ2-2	CASSLRTVNAGELFF	TGTGCCAGCAGTTTAAGAACAGTTAATGCCGGGGAGCTGTTTTTT
TRBV5-1	few	-	TRBJ1-3	CASSLDGPDSGNTIYF	TGCGCCAGCAGCTTGGACGGGCCCGACTCTGGAAACACCATATATTTT
TRBV6-5	few	TRBD2	TRBJ2-1	CASSTSGGGSEQFF	TGTGCCAGCAGTACTAGCGGGGGCGGGAGTGAGCAGTTCTTC
TRBV6-4	-	-	TRBJ2-1	CASSDWSRTEQFF	TGTGCCAGCAGTGATTGGTCTAGGACAGAGCAGTTCTTC
TRBV7-9	-	TRBD1	TRBJ2-7	CASSFGQEEQYF	TGTGCCAGCAGCTTTGGACAGGAGGAGCAGTACTTC
TRBV14	few	-	TRBJ2-3	CASSLAPGDTQYF	TGTGCCAGCAGCCTAGCGCCCGGAGATACGCAGTATTTT
TRBV2	-	-	TRBJ2-7	CASSEGLLQYF	TGTGCCAGCAGTGAGGGGCTACTCCAGTACTTC
TRBV7-8	-	-	TRBJ2-3	CASSRISGSGTDTQYF	TGTGCCAGCAGCCGAATCTCGGGGTCAGGCACAGATACGCAGTATTTT
TRBV6-1	-	TRBD1	TRBJ1-2	CASSEGQRYGYTF	TGTGCCAGCAGTGAGGGACAGCGCTATGGCTACACCTTC
TRBV6-1	-	TRBD1	TRBJ1-5	CASQRTGSPQPQHF	TGTGCCAGCCAAAGGACAGGGAGTCCTCAGCCCCAGCATTTT
TRBV12-3/TRBV12-4	-	-	TRBJ2-5	CASRRGGGDGETQYF	TGTGCCAGCAGAAGAGGAGGGGGAGACGGAGAGACCCAGTACTTC
TRBV7-9	-	-	TRBJ2-1	CASSLVTMSGDEQFF	TGTGCCAGCAGCTTAGTAACCATGTCGGGGGATGAGCAGTTCTTC
TRBV4-1	-	-	TRBJ2-7	CASSLRDENYEQYF	TGCGCCAGCAGTCTCCGGGACGAAAACTACGAGCAGTACTTC
TRBV19	many	-	TRBJ1-4	CVSRKDEKLFF	TGTGTCAGTAGGAAGGATGAAAAACTGTTTTTT
TRBV6-6	-	-	TRBJ1-1	CASSQTDEKTEAFF	TGTGCCAGCAGCCAGACAGACGAGAAAACTGAAGCTTTCTTT